The source of this TCR beta chain is a study of T-cell memory formation after mild COVID-19. Study in general: TCR clusters mostly belonged to single donors.

TCR alpha and TCR beta cDNA libraries carrying sample barcodes and UMIs were produced by 5'RACE using constant-segment primers. TCRdb ran MiXCR on the 5' RACE reads and lists one entry per CDR3 protein. The sample yields roughly 58,000 distinct CDR3 sequences, around 9.5% seen once. V was pared by 6 bases and J by 8 bases, with 10 bases of the junction left unmatched. This CDR3 spans 13 amino acids. CDR1 is DFQATT and CDR2 is SNEGSKA in the germline V gene (reference sequence). Whole-study findings and limits: Clones contracting over day 15 to 85 were CD4/CD8 balanced, with later expanders leaning CD4+.

Worth noting for this clonotype: The target antigen is unknown.

The sample taken for sequencing was PBMCs or a T cell subset sorted from them (not recorded which). This receptor was identified in a man younger than 35 who had mild COVID-19 (a few samples of this study predate the infection). Cell type and time point are not known. The V gene is TRBV20-1, the J gene TRBJ1-5; 7 bases agree with TRBD1. This CDR3 reads CSAPGEGAKPQHF. The DNA for the CDR3 is TGCAGTGCACCTGGAGAGGGGGCTAAGCCCCAGCATTTT.